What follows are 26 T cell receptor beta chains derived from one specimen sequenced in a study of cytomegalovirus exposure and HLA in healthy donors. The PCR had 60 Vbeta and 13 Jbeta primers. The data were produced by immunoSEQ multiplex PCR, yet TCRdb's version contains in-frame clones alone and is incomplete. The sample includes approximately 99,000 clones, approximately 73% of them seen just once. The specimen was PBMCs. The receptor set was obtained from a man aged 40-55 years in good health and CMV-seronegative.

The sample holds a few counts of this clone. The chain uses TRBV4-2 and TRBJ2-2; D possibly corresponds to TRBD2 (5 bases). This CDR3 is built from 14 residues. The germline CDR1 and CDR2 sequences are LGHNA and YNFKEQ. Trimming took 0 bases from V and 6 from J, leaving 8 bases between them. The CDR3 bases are TGTGCCAGCAGCCAAGAGACGGGGTCCGGGGAGCTGTTTTTT. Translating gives CASSQETGSGELFF.

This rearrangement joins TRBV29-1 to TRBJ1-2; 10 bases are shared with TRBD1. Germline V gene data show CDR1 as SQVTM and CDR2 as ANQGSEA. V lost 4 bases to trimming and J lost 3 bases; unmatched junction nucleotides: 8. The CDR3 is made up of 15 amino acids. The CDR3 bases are TGCAGCGTTGGAACATTCGGGACAGGGGACTATGGCTACACCTTC. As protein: CSVGTFGTGDYGYTF.

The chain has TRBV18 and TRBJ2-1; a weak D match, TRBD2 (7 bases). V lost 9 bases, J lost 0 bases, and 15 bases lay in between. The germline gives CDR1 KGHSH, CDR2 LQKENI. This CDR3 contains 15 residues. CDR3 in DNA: TGTGCCAGTTCCGGGGGGCAGAGCTCCTACAATGAGCAGTTCTTC. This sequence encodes CASSGGQSSYNEQFF.

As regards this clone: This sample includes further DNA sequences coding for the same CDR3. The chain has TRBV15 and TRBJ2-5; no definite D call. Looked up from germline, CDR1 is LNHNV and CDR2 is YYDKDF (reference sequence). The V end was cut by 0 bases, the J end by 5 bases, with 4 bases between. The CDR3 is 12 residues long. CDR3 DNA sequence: TGTGCCACCAGCAGAGATCGGGAGACCCAGTACTTC. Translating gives CATSRDRETQYF.

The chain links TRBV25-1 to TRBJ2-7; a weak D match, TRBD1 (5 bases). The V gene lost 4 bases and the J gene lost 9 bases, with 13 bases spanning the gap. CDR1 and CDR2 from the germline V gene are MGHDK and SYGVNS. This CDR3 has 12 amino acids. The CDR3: CASSAPQAGQYF. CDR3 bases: TGTGCCAGCAGTGCCCCACAGGCCGGGCAGTACTTC.

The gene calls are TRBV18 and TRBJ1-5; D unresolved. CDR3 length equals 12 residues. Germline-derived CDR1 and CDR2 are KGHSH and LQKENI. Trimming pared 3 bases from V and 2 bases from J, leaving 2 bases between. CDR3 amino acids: CASSPGNQPQHF. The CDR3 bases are TGTGCCAGCTCACCCGGCAATCAGCCCCAGCATTTT.

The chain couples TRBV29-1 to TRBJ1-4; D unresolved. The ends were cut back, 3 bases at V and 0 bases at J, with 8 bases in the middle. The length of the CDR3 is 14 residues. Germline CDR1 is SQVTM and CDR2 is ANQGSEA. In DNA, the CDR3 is TGCAGCGTTGAGCGGCATGCAACTAATGAAAAACTGTTTTTT. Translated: CSVERHATNEKLFF. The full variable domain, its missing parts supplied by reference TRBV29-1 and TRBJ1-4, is SAVISQKPSRDICQRGTSLTIQCQVDSQVTMMFWYRQQPGQSLTLIATANQGSEATYESGFVIDKFPISRPNLTFSTLTVSNMSPEDSSIYLCSVERHATNEKLFFGSGTQLSVL.

The CDR3 bases are TGTGCCAGCAGCCTTGATCCGGGACTATCCTACGAGCAGTACTTC. Encoded protein: CASSLDPGLSYEQYF. The rearrangement links TRBV5-6 to TRBJ2-7, with 7 bases lining up with TRBD2. Germline CDR1 is SGHDT and CDR2 is YYEEEE. V trimming: 4 bases; J trimming: 1 base; junction bases outside the gene matches: 8. CDR3 length: 15 amino acids. The variable domain in full, with the rest retrieved from reference TRBV5-6 and TRBJ2-7, is DAGVTQSPTHLIKTRGQQVTLRCSPKSGHDTVSWYQQALGQGPQFIFQYYEEEERQRGNFPDRFSGHQFPNYSSELNVNALLLGDSALYLCASSLDPGLSYEQYFGPGTRLTVT.

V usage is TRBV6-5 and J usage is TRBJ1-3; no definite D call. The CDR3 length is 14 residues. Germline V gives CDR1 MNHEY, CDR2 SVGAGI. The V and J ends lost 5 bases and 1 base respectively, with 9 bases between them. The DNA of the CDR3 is TGTGCCAGCAGTCGCAGTGTTTCTGGAAACACCATATATTTT. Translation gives CASSRSVSGNTIYF.

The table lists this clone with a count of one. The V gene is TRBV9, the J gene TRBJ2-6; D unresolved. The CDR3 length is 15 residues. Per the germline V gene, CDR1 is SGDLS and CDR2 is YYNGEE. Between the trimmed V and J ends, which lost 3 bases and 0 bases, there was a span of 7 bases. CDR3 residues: CASSGHSSGANVLTF. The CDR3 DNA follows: TGTGCCAGCAGCGGACACAGCTCTGGGGCCAACGTCCTGACTTTC. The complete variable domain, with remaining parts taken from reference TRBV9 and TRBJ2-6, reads DSGVTQTPKHLITATGQRVTLRCSPRSGDLSVYWYQQSLDQGLQFLIQYYNGEERAKGNILERFSAQQFPDLHSELNLSSLELGDSALYFCASSGHSSGANVLTFGAGSRLTVL.

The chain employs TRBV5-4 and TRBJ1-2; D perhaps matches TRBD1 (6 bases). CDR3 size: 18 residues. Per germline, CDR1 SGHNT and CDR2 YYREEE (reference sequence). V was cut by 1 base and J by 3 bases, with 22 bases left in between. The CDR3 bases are TGTGCCAGCAGCTTGATCAACAGGGTTAGTTCGGGCGACTATGGCTACACCTTC. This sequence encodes CASSLINRVSSGDYGYTF.

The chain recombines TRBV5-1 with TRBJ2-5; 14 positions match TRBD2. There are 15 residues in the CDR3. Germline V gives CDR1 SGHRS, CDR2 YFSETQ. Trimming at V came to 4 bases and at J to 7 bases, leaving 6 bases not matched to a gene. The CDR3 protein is CASSQGLAGGSTQYF. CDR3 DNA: TGCGCCAGCAGCCAAGGACTAGCGGGGGGATCGACCCAGTACTTC.

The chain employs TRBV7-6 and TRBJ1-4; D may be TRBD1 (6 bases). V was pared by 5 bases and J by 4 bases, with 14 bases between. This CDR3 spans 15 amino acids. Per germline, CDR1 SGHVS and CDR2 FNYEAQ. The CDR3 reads CASSQIAGDNEKLFF. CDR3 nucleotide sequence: TGTGCCAGCAGCCAGATAGCAGGGGATAATGAAAAACTGTTTTTT.

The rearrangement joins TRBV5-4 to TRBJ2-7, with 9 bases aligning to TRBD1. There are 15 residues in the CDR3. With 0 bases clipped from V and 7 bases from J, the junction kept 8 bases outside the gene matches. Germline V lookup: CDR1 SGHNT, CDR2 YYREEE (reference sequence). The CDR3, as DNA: TGTGCCAGCAGCTTGGTTGGACAGGGGCGAGTGGAGCAGTACTTC. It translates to CASSLVGQGRVEQYF.

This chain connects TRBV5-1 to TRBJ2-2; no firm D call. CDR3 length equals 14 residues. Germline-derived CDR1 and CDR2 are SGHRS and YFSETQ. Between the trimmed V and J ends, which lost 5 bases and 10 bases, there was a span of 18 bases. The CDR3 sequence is CASSRVGRPEELFF. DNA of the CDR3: TGCGCCAGCAGTCGGGTCGGTAGGCCTGAGGAGCTGTTTTTT.

Here the CDR3 reads CASSQDVSHRTEAFF. CDR3 in DNA: TGTGCCAGCAGCCAAGACGTCTCGCATCGGACTGAAGCTTTCTTT. V is TRBV14 and J is TRBJ1-1; D is unresolved. CDR3 length: 15 amino acids. Germline CDR1 and CDR2: SGHDN and FVKESK. V was pared by 0 bases and J by 5 bases, with 13 bases between.

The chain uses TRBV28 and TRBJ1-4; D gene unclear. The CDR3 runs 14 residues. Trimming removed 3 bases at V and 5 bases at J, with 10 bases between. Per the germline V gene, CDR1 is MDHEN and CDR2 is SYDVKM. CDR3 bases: TGTGCCAGCAGTTTGTACAGCCTGAATGAAAAACTGTTTTTT. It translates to CASSLYSLNEKLFF.

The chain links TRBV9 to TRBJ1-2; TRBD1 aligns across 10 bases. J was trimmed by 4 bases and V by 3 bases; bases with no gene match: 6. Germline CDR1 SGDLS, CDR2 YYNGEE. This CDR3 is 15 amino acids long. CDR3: CASSGGQGSSYGYTF. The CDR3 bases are TGTGCCAGCAGCGGGGGACAGGGGTCCTCCTATGGCTACACCTTC.

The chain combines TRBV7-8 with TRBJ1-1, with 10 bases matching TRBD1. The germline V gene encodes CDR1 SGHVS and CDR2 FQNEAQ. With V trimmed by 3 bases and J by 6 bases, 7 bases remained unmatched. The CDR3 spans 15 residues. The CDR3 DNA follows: TGTGCCAGCAGCTTTAGGGGGACAGGGGTTTCTGAAGCTTTCTTT. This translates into CASSFRGTGVSEAFF.

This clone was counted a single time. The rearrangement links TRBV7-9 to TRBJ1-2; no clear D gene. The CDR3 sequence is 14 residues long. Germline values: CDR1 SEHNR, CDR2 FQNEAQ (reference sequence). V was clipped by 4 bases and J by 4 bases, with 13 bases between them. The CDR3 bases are TGTGCCAGCAGCTCCTGGGCAGCGGGCTATGGCTACACCTTC. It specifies CASSSWAAGYGYTF.

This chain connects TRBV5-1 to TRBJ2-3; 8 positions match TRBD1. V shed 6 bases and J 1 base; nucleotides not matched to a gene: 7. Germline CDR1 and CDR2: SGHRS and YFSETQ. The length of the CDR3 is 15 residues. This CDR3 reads CASTGDRFRTDTQYF. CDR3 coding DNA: TGCGCCAGCACCGGGGACAGGTTTCGCACAGATACGCAGTATTTT.

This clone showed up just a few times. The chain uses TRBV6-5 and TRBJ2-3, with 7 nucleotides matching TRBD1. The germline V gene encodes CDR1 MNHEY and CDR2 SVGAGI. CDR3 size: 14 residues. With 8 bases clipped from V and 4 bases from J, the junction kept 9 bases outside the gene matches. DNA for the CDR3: TGTGCCAGCCGAGGGTCCCAGGGGGCAGATACGCAGTATTTT. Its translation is CASRGSQGADTQYF.

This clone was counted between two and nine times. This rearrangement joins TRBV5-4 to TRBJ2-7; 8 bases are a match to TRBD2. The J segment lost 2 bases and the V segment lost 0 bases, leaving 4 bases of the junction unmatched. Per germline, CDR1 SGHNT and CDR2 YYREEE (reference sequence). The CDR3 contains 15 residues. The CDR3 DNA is TGTGCCAGCAGCTTGGGAGCGGGGGTGGCCTACGAGCAGTACTTC. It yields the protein CASSLGAGVAYEQYF. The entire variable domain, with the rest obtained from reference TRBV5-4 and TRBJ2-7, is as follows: ETGVTQSPTHLIKTRGQQVTLRCSSQSGHNTVSWYQQALGQGPQFIFQYYREEENGRGNFPPRFSGLQFPNYSSELNVNALELDDSALYLCASSLGAGVAYEQYFGPGTRLTVT.

The CDR3 here is CAISQMVPSRTDTQYF. CDR3 coding DNA: TGTGCCATCAGCCAGATGGTCCCATCCCGCACAGATACGCAGTATTTT. V gene TRBV10-3 combines with J gene TRBJ2-3; the D is unclear. V was trimmed by 6 bases and J by 1 base, leaving 17 bases between them. The CDR3 is made up of 16 amino acids. Germline V lookup: CDR1 ENHRY, CDR2 SYGVKD.

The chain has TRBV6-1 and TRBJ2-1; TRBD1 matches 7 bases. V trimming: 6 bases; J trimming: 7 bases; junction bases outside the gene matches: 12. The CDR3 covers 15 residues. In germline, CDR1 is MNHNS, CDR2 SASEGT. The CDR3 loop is CASRALRGSKNEQFF. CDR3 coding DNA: TGTGCCAGCAGAGCCCTCAGGGGGTCAAAGAATGAGCAGTTCTTC.

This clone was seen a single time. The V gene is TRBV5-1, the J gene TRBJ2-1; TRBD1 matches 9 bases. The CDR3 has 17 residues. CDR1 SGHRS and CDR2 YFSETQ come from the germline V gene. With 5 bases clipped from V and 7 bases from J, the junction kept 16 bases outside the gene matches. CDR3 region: CASSIAARGQGSNEQFF. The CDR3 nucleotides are TGCGCCAGCAGTATAGCCGCTCGGGGACAGGGTAGTAATGAGCAGTTCTTC. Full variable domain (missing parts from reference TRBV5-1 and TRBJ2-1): KAGVTQTPRYLIKTRGQQVTLSCSPISGHRSVSWYQQTPGQGLQFLFEYFSETQRNKGNFPGRFSGRQFSNSRSEMNVSTLELGDSALYLCASSIAARGQGSNEQFFGPGTRLTVL.